The source of this T cell receptor (beta chain) is a study of blood T cell repertoires in COVID-19. Profiling relied on immunoSEQ multiplex PCR, and the TCRdb table lists in-frame clones only, not all of them. The sample carries 95,000 to 110,000 clones, more than 70% recorded once. This clone turned up a few times. The junction had 2 bases not matched to a gene; V was cut back by 4 bases and J by 0 bases. Germline CDR1 and CDR2: LGHDT and YNNKEL (reference sequence). The CDR3 spans 14 residues. The sequencing sample was made of peripheral blood. The gene calls are TRBV3-1 (or the pseudogene TRBV3-2) and TRBJ1-1; 7 nucleotides align to TRBD1. The sequence was obtained from a man between 35 and 55 years old with active or convalescent COVID-19. In DNA form, the CDR3 reads TGTGCCAGCAGCCCCAGGGGGATGAACACTGAAGCTTTCTTT. It codes for CASSPRGMNTEAFF.